The present TCR beta chain was sequenced within a study of identical twins. The CDR3 covers 15 residues. The ends were cut back, 4 bases at V and 2 bases at J, with 13 bases in the middle. The germline CDR1 and CDR2 sequences are SGDLS and YYNGEE. A single record per CDR3 protein comes from TCRdb applying MiXCR to the 5' RACE reads. The sample lists 450,000 or so distinct CDR3 sequences, more than 20% occurring once. These data were also reused for a study on T cells expressing NK-cell markers.

The sequence was collected from a woman under 30 in good health. This rearrangement joins TRBV9 to TRBJ2-1; unclear D gene. Sequencing input: CD4+ T cells sorted from blood. The DNA of the CDR3 is TGTGCCAGCAGCCCCCGACTGGCCACCTACAATGAGCAGTTCTTC. Amino acids: CASSPRLATYNEQFF.